The 14 T cell receptor beta chains below all came from one sample that was sequenced in a study of sequential checkpoint blockade in melanoma. The method was immunoSEQ multiplex PCR; TCRdb's version includes in-frame clones alone and lacks a portion of them. In the table there are 12,000 or so clones, 82% of which are singletons. Treatment defined: randomized to nivolumab then ipilimumab (arm A) or the reverse (arm B). Material: CD8+ T cells sorted from blood (inferred from file names), obtained from a patient given nivolumab and ipilimumab in sequence. The receptors originated from a human donor with melanoma.

The chain has TRBV7-9 and TRBJ2-7, with 16 bases aligning to TRBD2. Germline V gene sequence: CDR1 SEHNR, CDR2 FQNEAQ (reference sequence). V gave up 4 bases and J gave up 6 bases; unmatched junction bases: 6. The CDR3 totals 16 residues. This CDR3 is CASSSGLAGGPGEQYF. In DNA, the CDR3 is TGTGCCAGCAGCTCGGGACTAGCGGGAGGGCCGGGCGAGCAGTACTTC.

The rearrangement uses TRBV28 and TRBJ2-2; 12 bases line up with TRBD1. The germline V gene has CDR1 MDHEN and CDR2 SYDVKM. The length of the CDR3 is 15 residues. V dropped 8 bases and J dropped 8; count of bases not matched to a gene: 9. CDR3 amino acids: CASGGQGARIGELFF. Written as DNA, the CDR3 is TGTGCCAGCGGGGGACAGGGGGCGAGAATAGGGGAGCTGTTTTTT.

This clone was found a few times. The chain combines TRBV7-6 with TRBJ2-5; D might be TRBD2 (6 bases). Trimming stripped 6 bases from V and 4 bases from J, with 12 bases between. Germline CDR1 reads SGHVS; CDR2 reads FNYEAQ. The CDR3 runs to 13 residues. For the CDR3, the DNA is TGTGCCAGCAGTCTCGGGGGAGGAGAGACCCAGTACTTC. This translates into CASSLGGGETQYF.

The genes are TRBV14 and TRBJ1-2; D is undetermined. Trimming pared 0 bases from V and 1 base from J, leaving 12 bases between. The CDR3 is 16 residues long. From germline, CDR1 is SGHDN and CDR2 FVKESK. Here the CDR3 reads CASSQDPLEGNYGYTF. Written as DNA, the CDR3 is TGTGCCAGCAGCCAAGATCCCCTTGAGGGTAACTATGGCTACACCTTC.

The chain uses TRBV10-2 and TRBJ2-2; TRBD2 matches 12 bases. CDR1 is WSHSY, CDR2 SAAADI, per germline. The CDR3 is made up of 19 amino acids. V shed 3 bases and J 4 bases; nucleotides not matched to a gene: 12. CDR3 sequence (DNA): TGCGCCAGCAGTGATTGGGTGGCTAGCGGGAGGGATGGCACCGGGGAGCTGTTTTTT. Its protein product is CASSDWVASGRDGTGELFF.

The chain uses TRBV27 and TRBJ2-5, with TRBD2 identical over 7 bases. With the DNA end fitting TRBJ2-7 better, the J assignment may be wrong. The length of the CDR3 is 13 residues. Germline values: CDR1 MNHEY, CDR2 SMNVEV (reference sequence). In DNA, the CDR3 is TGTGCCAGCAGGCTAGCGGCGACCTACGAGCAGTACTTC. Protein: CASRLAATYEQYF.

This clone was counted a few times. V is TRBV18 and J is TRBJ1-3, with 9 bases fitting TRBD1. CDR3 length: 14 residues. In germline, CDR1 is KGHSH, CDR2 LQKENI. Losses at the gene ends were 3 bases for V and 8 bases for J; bases not matched to a gene: 5. The CDR3 sequence is CASSPRTGEYTIYF. In DNA form, the CDR3 reads TGTGCCAGCTCACCGAGGACAGGGGAATACACCATATATTTT.

The chain links TRBV28 to TRBJ2-7; 8 nucleotides match TRBD1. The CDR3 totals 15 residues. V lost 5 bases to trimming and J lost 0 bases; unmatched junction nucleotides: 6. Germline loops: CDR1 MDHEN, CDR2 SYDVKM. The CDR3 loop reads CASSPRTGPSYEQYF. The CDR3, as DNA: TGTGCCAGCAGTCCGCGGACAGGGCCCTCCTACGAGCAGTACTTC.

The V and J genes are TRBV27 and TRBJ2-1; 8 bases line up with TRBD1. The CDR3 totals 14 residues. Looked up from germline, CDR1 is MNHEY and CDR2 is SMNVEV (reference sequence). V lost 6 bases and J lost 8; bases outside the gene matches: 9. CDR3 loop: CASSPPGQGYEQFF. CDR3 coding DNA: TGTGCCAGCAGCCCTCCTGGACAGGGCTATGAGCAGTTCTTC.

This clone was seen only once. The chain combines TRBV4-3 with TRBJ2-3; TRBD1 might be the D (6 bases). The V gene's germline CDR1 is LGHNA and CDR2 YSLEER. Trimming removed 0 bases at V and 3 bases at J, with 7 bases between. The CDR3 has 14 residues. The DNA of the CDR3 is TGCGCCAGCAGCCAAGATCAGGGGACAGATACGCAGTATTTT. It specifies CASSQDQGTDTQYF.

The chain uses TRBV7-8 and TRBJ2-7, with D unresolved. CDR3 length: 13 amino acids. Germline V gene lookup returns CDR1 SGHVS and CDR2 FQNEAQ. The germline V and J ends were trimmed by 4 bases and 3 bases, with 10 bases remaining between them. The CDR3 protein is CASSSLRYYEQYF. DNA of the CDR3: TGTGCCAGCAGCTCACTCAGGTACTACGAGCAGTACTTC.

The chain recombines TRBV10-2 with TRBJ1-2; D perhaps matches TRBD1 (5 bases). The germline V gene has CDR1 WSHSY and CDR2 SAAADI. Trimming cost V 0 bases and J 7 bases, with 12 bases left between them. This CDR3 region has 14 residues. CDR3 loop: CASSESSGVIGYTF. The CDR3 nucleotides are TGCGCCAGCAGTGAGTCATCGGGGGTCATTGGCTACACCTTC.

The CDR3 loop reads CASSLDRGFETQYF. The CDR3 nucleotides are TGCGCCAGCAGCCTAGACAGGGGATTCGAGACCCAGTACTTC. The rearrangement uses TRBV4-1 and TRBJ2-5; 8 positions match TRBD1. In germline, CDR1 is MGHRA, CDR2 YSYEKL. The CDR3 runs to 14 residues. J gave up 5 bases and V 4 bases, and 6 bases lay outside the gene matches.

The chain carries TRBV28 and TRBJ2-3; 7 bases fit TRBD2. The CDR3 totals 14 residues. The V gene's germline CDR1 is MDHEN and CDR2 SYDVKM. J lost 4 bases, V lost 8 bases, and 9 bases had no gene match. The CDR3 nucleotides read TGTGCCAGCTCCCCTCTAGCGGAGGCAGATACGCAGTATTTT. Its protein product is CASSPLAEADTQYF.